The clone carrying this T cell receptor beta chain was seen many times. Its antigen is unidentified. This sample stems from a study of T cells after yellow fever vaccination. About the study: Those fractions that held only low numbers of cells were prepared using the SMART-Seq v4 Ultra Low Input RNA kit. Broader study findings: CD4 and CD8 compartments shared a small share of clonotypes, likely from convergent recombination. The bulk population could contribute abundant contaminating clonotypes to FACS-sorted repertoires.

A single record per CDR3 protein comes from TCRdb applying MiXCR to the 5' RACE reads. The table shows about 140,000 distinct CDR3 sequences, with approximately 7.7% occurring only once. Germline loops: CDR1 DFQATT, CDR2 SNEGSKA (reference sequence). This CDR3 has 13 residues. V shed 6 bases and J shed 1 base, with 9 bases lying between them. This TCR derives from a man younger than 45 who received the YFV17D yellow fever vaccine. Sample: CD4+ T cells sorted from PBMCs, taken 5 days after the yellow fever booster vaccination. J is TRBJ2-2 and V is TRBV20-1; D call uncertain. The CDR3 DNA reads TGCAGTGCAAGGACCCGGAACACCGGGGAGCTGTTTTTT. It specifies CSARTRNTGELFF.